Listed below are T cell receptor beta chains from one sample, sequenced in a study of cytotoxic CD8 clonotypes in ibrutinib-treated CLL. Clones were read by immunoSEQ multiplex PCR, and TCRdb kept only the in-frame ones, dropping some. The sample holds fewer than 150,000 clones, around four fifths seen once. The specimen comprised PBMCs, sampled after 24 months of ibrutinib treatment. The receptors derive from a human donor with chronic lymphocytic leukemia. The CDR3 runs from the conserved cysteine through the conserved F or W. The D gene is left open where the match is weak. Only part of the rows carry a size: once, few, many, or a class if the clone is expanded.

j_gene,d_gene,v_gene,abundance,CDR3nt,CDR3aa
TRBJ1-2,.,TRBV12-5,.,TGTGCTAGTCGGGTACGGGGGATCTATGGCTACACCTTC,CASRVRGIYGYTF
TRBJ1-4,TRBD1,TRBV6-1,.,TGTGCCAGCAAGGGACAGTATAATGAAAAACTGTTTTTT,CASKGQYNEKLFF
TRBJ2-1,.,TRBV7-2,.,TGTGCCAGCAGCTTTAGGGTGGGCGTGGGCAATGAGCAGTTCTTC,CASSFRVGVGNEQFF
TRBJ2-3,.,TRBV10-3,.,TGTGCCATCAGTGATGGCAGGGGCCCGAGCACAGATACGCAGTATTTT,CAISDGRGPSTDTQYF
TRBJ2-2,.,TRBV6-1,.,TGTGCCAGCAGTAAAAACTGGGGGGGCTCCGGGGAGCTGTTTTTT,CASSKNWGGSGELFF
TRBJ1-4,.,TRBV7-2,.,TGTGCCAGCAGCTTAGAAAGTGGCGCACCCGAGCTGTTTTTT,CASSLESGAPELFF
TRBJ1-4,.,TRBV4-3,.,TGCGCCAGCAGCCAAGCCGTTCGGGTTGAAAAACTGTTTTTT,CASSQAVRVEKLFF
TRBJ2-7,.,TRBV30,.,TGTGCCTGGATGGTCAGCAGCTCCTACGAGCAGTACTTC,CAWMVSSSYEQYF
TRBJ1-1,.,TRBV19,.,TGTGCCAGTGGCCCAAGGAGGGACACTGAAGCTTTCTTT,CASGPRRDTEAFF
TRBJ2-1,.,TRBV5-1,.,TGCGCCAGCAGCTTGGTCTCTAGCGAGGCTGAGCAGTTCTTC,CASSLVSSEAEQFF
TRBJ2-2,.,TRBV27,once,TGTGCCAGCAGTTTGGAGTCGGCTAGGCCTGACACCGGGGAGCTGTTTTTT,CASSLESARPDTGELFF
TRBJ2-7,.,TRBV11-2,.,TGTGCCAGCAGCTTAGGAGAGGGCTACGAGCAGTACTTC,CASSLGEGYEQYF
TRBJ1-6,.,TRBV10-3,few,TGTGCCATCAGTGATATACTATATTCACCCCTCCACTTT,CAISDILYSPLHF
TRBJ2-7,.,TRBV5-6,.,TGTGCCAGCAGCTTGGTGGCAGGATCCTACGAGCAGTACTTC,CASSLVAGSYEQYF
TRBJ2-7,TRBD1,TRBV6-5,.,TGTGCCAGCTGGGGACAGGGGGCGCGAGAGCAGTACTTC,CASWGQGAREQYF